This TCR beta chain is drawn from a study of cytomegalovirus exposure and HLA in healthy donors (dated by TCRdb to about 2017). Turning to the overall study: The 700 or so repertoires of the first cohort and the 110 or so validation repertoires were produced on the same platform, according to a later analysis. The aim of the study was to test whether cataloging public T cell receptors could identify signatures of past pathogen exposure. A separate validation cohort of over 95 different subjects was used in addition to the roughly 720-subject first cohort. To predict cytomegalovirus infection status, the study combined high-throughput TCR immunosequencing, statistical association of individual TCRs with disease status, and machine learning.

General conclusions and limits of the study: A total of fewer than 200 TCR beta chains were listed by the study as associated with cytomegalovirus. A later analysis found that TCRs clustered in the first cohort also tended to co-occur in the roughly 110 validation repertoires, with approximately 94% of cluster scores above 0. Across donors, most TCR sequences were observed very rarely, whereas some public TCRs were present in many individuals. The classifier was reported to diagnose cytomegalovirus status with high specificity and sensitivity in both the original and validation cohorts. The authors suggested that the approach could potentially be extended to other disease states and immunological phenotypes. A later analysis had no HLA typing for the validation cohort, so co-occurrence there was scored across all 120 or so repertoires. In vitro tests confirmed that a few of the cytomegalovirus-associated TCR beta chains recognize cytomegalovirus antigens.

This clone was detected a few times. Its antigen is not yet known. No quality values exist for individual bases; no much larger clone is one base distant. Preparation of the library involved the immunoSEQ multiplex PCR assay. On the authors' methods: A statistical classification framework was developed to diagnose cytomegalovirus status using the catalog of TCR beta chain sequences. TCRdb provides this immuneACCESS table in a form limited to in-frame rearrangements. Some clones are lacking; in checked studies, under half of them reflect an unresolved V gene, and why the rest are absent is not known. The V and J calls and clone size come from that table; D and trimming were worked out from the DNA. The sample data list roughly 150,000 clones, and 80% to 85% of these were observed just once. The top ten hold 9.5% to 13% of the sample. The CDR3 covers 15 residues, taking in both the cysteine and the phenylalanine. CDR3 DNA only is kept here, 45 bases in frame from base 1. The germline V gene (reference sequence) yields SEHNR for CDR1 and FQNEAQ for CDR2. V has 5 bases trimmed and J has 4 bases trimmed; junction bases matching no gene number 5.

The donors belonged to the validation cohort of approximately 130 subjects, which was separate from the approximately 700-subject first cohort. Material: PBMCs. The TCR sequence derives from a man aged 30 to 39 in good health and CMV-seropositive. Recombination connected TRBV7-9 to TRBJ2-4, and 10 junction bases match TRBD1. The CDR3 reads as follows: CASSQKDRGKNIQYF. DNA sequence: TGTGCCAGCAGCCAAAAGGACAGGGGGAAAAACATTCAGTACTTC.